The present T cell receptor beta chain was sequenced within a study of cytomegalovirus exposure and HLA in healthy donors (dated by TCRdb to the late 2010s). Some background on the complete study: According to an earlier analysis of 587 of the donors, some 180 million T cells yielded over 100 million unique TCR beta sequences and around 300 Gb of sequence data. The T cell repertoires of some 700 subjects were profiled by immunosequencing and related to cytomegalovirus serostatus. Four to six DR-DQ haplotypes were handled as single units for association and clustering because linkage in the cohort was strong. Alongside the repertoire data, information on donor age, sex, ethnicity and CMV serostatus was compiled. The study combined high-throughput TCR immunosequencing, statistical association of individual TCRs with disease status, and machine learning to predict cytomegalovirus infection status. All discovery cohort repertoires had been generated on a single sequencing platform. The later analysis used no new phenotypic data to find candidate immune exposures, relying instead on TCR beta sequences and their occurrence across donors. A later analysis re-analyzed previously published TCR beta repertoires from roughly 630 donors and added high-resolution HLA genotyping to study TCR occurrence patterns. The genetic ancestry cluster associated with self-reported Caucasian donors included over 65% of the roughly 360 genotyped donors. HLA typing covered class I and class II loci at four-digit resolution. Typing coverage varied by locus: roughly 629-630 donors for A, B, C, DRB1 and DQB1; approximately 500 for DQA1; 606 for DPA1; roughly 450 for DPB1. Roughly 300 gigabases of sequencing data and 70 million to 100 million unique TCR sequences were included in an early release covering about 700 HLA-typed donors. Along with the approximately 670-subject first cohort, a separate validation cohort of some 130 different subjects was used. Across under 500 genotyped donors of the cohort, an average of roughly 230,000 unique TCR beta nucleotide sequences per donor were sequenced, and roughly 20% of those sequences were non-productive. In an earlier analysis of more than 550 of the donors, high-throughput TCR beta sequencing was used to judge whether each TCR beta V gene segment behaved as functional or pseudogenic. A later genetic analysis took genome-wide SNP genotypes for about three fifths of the 666 donors and used that subset as a discovery cohort. The study was designed to test whether signatures of past pathogen exposure could be identified by cataloging public T cell receptors.

A remark on this clone: Its antigen is unknown. The record has no base qualities; no much larger clone is one base away.

The method behind the library was the immunoSEQ multiplex PCR assay. A mixture of 60 forward primers for TCR Vbeta segments and 13 reverse primers for TCR Jbeta segments was used in the multiplex PCR. The CDR3 region of rearranged TCR beta genes was amplified from genomic DNA with a multiplex PCR assay. The amplified TCR beta libraries were sequenced on the Illumina HiSeq System as 87-base-pair reads. Regarding the original processing steps: A later analysis counted tens of millions of unique TCR beta chains across the 550 to 750 repertoires, and approximately 11 million of these chains were shared by at least two donors. Raw reads were error-corrected and collapsed into unique sequences by a nearest-neighbor algorithm in which closely related sequences were merged to remove PCR and sequencing errors. To assign V, D and J gene segments, CDR3 sequences were aligned to IMGT reference sequences. For a sequence to be retained, a match of at least six nucleotides to both a V gene segment and a J gene segment was required. A rearrangement counted as productive if the CDR3 had no stop codons and remained in frame with V and J, and every other rearrangement counted as non-productive. Following IMGT convention, CDR3 was defined as the stretch from the second conserved V-encoded cysteine up to the conserved J-encoded phenylalanine. The earlier analysis of 500 to 650 of the donors excluded any sequence lacking an unambiguous match to a single V gene segment. In an earlier analysis of roughly 600 of the donors, a V segment was called functional when productive rearrangements were above 56.7%, and segregating when the standard deviation between donors exceeded 5%. To diagnose cytomegalovirus status from the catalog of TCR beta chain sequences, a statistical classification framework was built. A later analysis assigned V and J genes by comparing TCR nucleotide sequences with IMGT/GENE-DB human TR gene sequences. The TCRdist pipeline was used in a later analysis to assign CDR3 sequences and most-parsimonious VDJ recombination scenarios. In a later analysis, every TCR beta chain was defined by the combination of its CDR3 amino acid sequence and its V-gene family, and reads without a unique V-gene family were dropped. As a way to deal with suspected cross-contamination and a sequencing artifact, a later analysis dropped hundreds of nucleotide sequences that were highly shared and had low generation probability. In a later analysis, a clonal expansion index was calculated for each public chain from normalized within-repertoire ranks of inferred template counts. Generation probabilities in a later analysis came from a VDJ recombination model fitted to out-of-frame rearrangements, and those results were checked against IGoR. In a later analysis, hypergeometric tests were used to score TCR-TCR, TCR-HLA and TCR-CMV co-occurrence, with a repertoire-size bias correction applied to TCR pairs. In a later analysis, false discovery rates were estimated by permuting HLA or CMV assignments 20 times. In a later analysis, co-occurring TCRs were grouped using DBSCAN, with TCRdist sequence similarity added in when clustering inside HLA-allele-positive subsets. Repertoires with fewer than 30,000 or more than 120,000 public chains, plus five repertoires with anomalous nucleotide sharing, were excluded from co-occurrence clustering. The clones in this table, taken by TCRdb from immuneACCESS, are in-frame only. Not every clone is retained; where verified, under half of the shortfall comes from an unresolved V gene, and the cause of the rest is unknown. The V and J calls and clone size are taken from that table; D and trimming were inferred from the DNA. For this sample the table gives a few hundred thousand clones, of which approximately 84% were detected only once. Of the sample, more than 0.45% falls within the top ten clones.

Sequences LNHDA (CDR1) and SQIVND (CDR2) are obtained from the germline V gene (reference sequence). The CDR3 contains 13 residues, cysteine and phenylalanine counted. The DNA shown is the 39-base CDR3, in frame from base 1. V was cut back by 5 bases and J by 3 bases, leaving a gap of 10 bases between them. The full study reports these points: In the study, 164 TCR beta chains were listed as associated with cytomegalovirus. According to a later analysis, most CMV-associated TCR beta chains appeared to be HLA-restricted, and the HLA associations seemed to be driven largely by CMV exposure. Several of the top co-occurrence clusters appeared to be linked to parvovirus B19, influenza, CMV and Epstein-Barr virus, according to a later analysis. In vitro tests confirmed that a few of the cytomegalovirus-associated TCR beta chains recognize cytomegalovirus antigens. Cytomegalovirus status was reported to be diagnosed by the classifier with high specificity and sensitivity in both the original and validation cohorts. In a later genetic analysis, a missense DCLRE1C variant was associated with V-gene and J-gene trimming of TCR beta chains, and the association was replicated in an independent cohort. Most TCR sequences were observed very rarely across donors, whereas some public TCRs were present in many individuals. The cohort was sequenced for TCR beta chains only, and without alpha or paired-chain data the features that could be detected were limited. Because counts were too low, 15 or so rarely observed V segments, including chromosome 9 orphons, were excluded from the earlier analysis of 587 of the donors. It was suggested by the authors that the approach could potentially be generalized to other disease states and immunological phenotypes. A later analysis found that TCR association rates varied across HLA loci, with DRB1 alleles showing the most associated TCRs and HLA-C alleles the fewest. At a false discovery rate of 0.05, a later analysis linked 15,000 to 20,000 TCR beta sequences to specific HLA alleles. A cluster of highly shared sequence variants was judged likely to represent a technical artifact of the sequencing pipeline. Strong co-occurrence of HLA alleles, especially DR and DQ, made assigning TCR associations to individual alleles difficult. HLA typing was unavailable for some donors at each locus, so association tests used only the typed subset. A further reported finding was that TCR beta sequences accurately predicted the HLA-A and HLA-B alleles for most subjects in the first cohort. Roughly uniform sequencing depth across donors was assumed in presence/absence analyses, although this assumption may not hold. CMV serostatus was the only immune exposure information available for the cohort. According to a later genetic analysis, donors in an Asian-associated ancestry cluster had fewer N-insertions in productive TCRs than the approximately 650-donor mean. Broadly in line with IMGT annotations, most TCR beta V segments showed up in productive rearrangements about 87% or about 30% of the time in an earlier analysis of under 700 of the donors. Linkage disequilibrium might explain the correlated functional status among segregating V segments, but an unknown experimental factor could not be excluded. Some IMGT-functional V segments, including TRBV6-2 and TRBV6-3, could not be told apart with the 87-base-pair reads, so those segments were excluded. Compared with equally common non-associated chains, HLA-associated TCR beta chains in a later analysis were more clonally expanded and had lower generation probabilities.

In total, over 600 healthy bone marrow donors made up the cohort. At the time of sampling, all cohort members were nominally healthy, though unrecorded immune exposures were likely present. The donor was CMV seronegative and belonged to the group of 352 seronegative cohort members. A peripheral blood sample was collected from each donor, and TCR beta sequencing was performed on peripheral blood mononuclear cells. Genomic DNA extraction from the blood cell samples was performed with the Qiagen DNeasy Blood Extraction Kit. The source material was PBMCs. This sequence originates from a woman in her 40s in good health and CMV-seronegative. The rearranged segments are TRBV19 and TRBJ1-2, with no reliable assignment of the D segment. CDR3 reads: CASSQVGDYGYTF. The DNA is TGTGCCAGTAGTCAAGTCGGAGACTATGGCTACACCTTC.